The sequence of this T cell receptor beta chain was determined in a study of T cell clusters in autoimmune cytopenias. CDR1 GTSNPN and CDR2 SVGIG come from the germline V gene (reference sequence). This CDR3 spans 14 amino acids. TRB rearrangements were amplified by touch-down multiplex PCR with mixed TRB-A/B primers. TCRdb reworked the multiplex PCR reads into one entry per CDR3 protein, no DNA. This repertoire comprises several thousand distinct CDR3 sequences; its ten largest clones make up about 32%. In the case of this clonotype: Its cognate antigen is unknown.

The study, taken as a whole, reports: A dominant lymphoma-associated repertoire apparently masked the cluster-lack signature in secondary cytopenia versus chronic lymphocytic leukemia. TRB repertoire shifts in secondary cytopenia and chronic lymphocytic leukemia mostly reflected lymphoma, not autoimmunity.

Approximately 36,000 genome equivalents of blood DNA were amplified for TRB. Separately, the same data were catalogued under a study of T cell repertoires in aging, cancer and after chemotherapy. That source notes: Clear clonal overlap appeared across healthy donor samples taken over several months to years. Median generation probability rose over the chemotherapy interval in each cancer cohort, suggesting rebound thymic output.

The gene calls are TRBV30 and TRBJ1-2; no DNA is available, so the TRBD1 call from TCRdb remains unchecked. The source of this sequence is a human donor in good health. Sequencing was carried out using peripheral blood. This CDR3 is CAWSGGTAFYGYTF.